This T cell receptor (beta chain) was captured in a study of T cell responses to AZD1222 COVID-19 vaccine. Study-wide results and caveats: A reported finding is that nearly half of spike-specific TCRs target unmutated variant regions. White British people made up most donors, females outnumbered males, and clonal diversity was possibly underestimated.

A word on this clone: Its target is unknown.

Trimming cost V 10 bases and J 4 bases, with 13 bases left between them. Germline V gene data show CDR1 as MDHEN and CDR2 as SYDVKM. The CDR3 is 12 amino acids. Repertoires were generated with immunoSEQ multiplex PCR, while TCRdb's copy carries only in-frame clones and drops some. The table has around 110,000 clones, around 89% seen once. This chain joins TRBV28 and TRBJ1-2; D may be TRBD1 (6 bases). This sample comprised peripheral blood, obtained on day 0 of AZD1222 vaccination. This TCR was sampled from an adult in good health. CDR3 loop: CAIPARGYGYTF. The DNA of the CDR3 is TGTGCCATCCCCGCCAGGGGCTATGGCTACACCTTC.